The clone carrying this T cell receptor (beta chain) was counted only a few times. Its target is not known. Each CDR3 protein gets one entry after TCRdb re-called the 5' RACE reads with MiXCR. This sample has 450,000 or so distinct CDR3 sequences, with around a quarter found just once. The germline V gene encodes CDR1 DFQATT and CDR2 SNEGSKA (reference sequence). V lost 5 bases to trimming and J lost 4 bases; unmatched junction nucleotides: 1. The CDR3 extends over 12 amino acids. This sample is part of a study of T-cell memory formation after mild COVID-19. Turning to the study itself: Largely donor-specific TCR clusters were found.

Study results and caveats: SARS-CoV-2 specificity of second-wave clones peaking day 37 was unconfirmed.

The V and J genes are TRBV20-1 and TRBJ2-5; 10 bases are a match to TRBD1. The specimen was PBMCs or a T cell subset sorted from them (not recorded which). The clonotype comes from an adult woman who had mild COVID-19 (a few samples of this study predate the infection). Cell type and time point are not known. The CDR3 region has the DNA TGCAGTGCTTGGGACAGGGGAGAGACCCAGTACTTC. It yields the protein CSAWDRGETQYF.